These 17 T cell receptor beta chains share one sample of origin, sequenced in a study of Ad26.COV2.S vaccination and SARS-CoV-2 variants. The assay was immunoSEQ multiplex PCR, and TCRdb's table has in-frame clones only and misses some. Of roughly 180,000 clones in the sample, 87% are singletons; the top ten hold more than 4.5%. The sample in question was peripheral blood, obtained after recovery from COVID-19. The receptors originated from a human donor who had recovered from COVID-19.

Remarks on this clone: Other DNA sequences in the sample encode the same CDR3. This chain links TRBV9 with TRBJ2-3; D remains unclear. The CDR3 has 13 amino acids. CDR1 and CDR2 (germline): SGDLS, YYNGEE. The ends were cut back, 1 base at V and 3 bases at J, with 6 bases in the middle. CDR3 residues: CASSVLGTDTQYF. In nucleotides, the CDR3 is TGTGCCAGCAGCGTACTGGGGACAGATACGCAGTATTTT.

The chain couples TRBV7-2 to TRBJ1-4; 7 nucleotides align to TRBD1. CDR3 length: 15 residues. Germline CDR1 is SGHTA and CDR2 is FQGNSA. Unmatched junction bases numbered 5, after V lost 5 bases and J lost 2 bases. CDR3 region: CASSLGTATNEKLFF. CDR3 DNA sequence: TGTGCCAGCAGCCTCGGGACAGCCACTAATGAAAAACTGTTTTTT.

This rearrangement joins TRBV6-5 to TRBJ1-2; 8 nucleotides line up with TRBD1. Germline CDR1 is MNHEY and CDR2 is SVGAGI. Unmatched junction bases numbered 12, after V lost 10 bases and J lost 8 bases. The CDR3 spans 13 residues. The CDR3 bases are TGTGCCACTTCAACAGGGGGGTCGAAAGGCTACACCTTC. Encoded protein: CATSTGGSKGYTF.

V gene TRBV9 combines with J gene TRBJ1-3; maybe TRBD1 (6 bases). This CDR3 has 15 amino acids. V gave up 2 bases and J gave up 4 bases, with 13 bases separating them. The germline V gene has CDR1 SGDLS and CDR2 YYNGEE. DNA of the CDR3: TGTGCCAGCAGCGTTGAGGGGGTTAAGGGAAACACCATATATTTT. It specifies CASSVEGVKGNTIYF.

This clone has only one observation. The rearrangement joins TRBV13 to TRBJ1-1; 9 bases match TRBD1. CDR3 length: 14 amino acids. Germline CDR1 reads PRHDT; CDR2 reads FYEKMQ (reference sequence). The V segment lost 6 bases and the J segment 10 bases; nucleotides outside the gene matches: 12. As DNA, the CDR3 is TGTGCCAGCAGACCCCGGACAGGGGCGGCCCGAGCTTTCTTT. It specifies CASRPRTGAARAFF. Combining the CDR3 with reference TRBV13 and TRBJ1-1 gives the whole variable domain AAGVIQSPRHLIKEKRETATLKCYPIPRHDTVYWYQQGPGQDPQFLISFYEKMQSDKGSIPDRFSAQQFSDYHSELNMSSLELGDSALYFCASRPRTGAARAFFGQGTRLTVV.

The V gene is TRBV6-5, the J gene TRBJ1-1; TRBD1 agrees at 9 bases. J was trimmed by 6 bases and V by 7 bases; bases with no gene match: 12. The germline gives CDR1 MNHEY, CDR2 SVGAGI. CDR3 length: 15 residues. This CDR3 is CASKLQGARFSEAFF. The CDR3 DNA is TGTGCCAGCAAACTACAGGGGGCGCGTTTTTCTGAAGCTTTCTTT.

The chain uses TRBV16 and TRBJ2-4, with a weak D call TRBD1 (6 bases). The V gene's germline CDR1 is KGHSY and CDR2 FQNENV. V was pared by 0 bases and J by 5 bases, with 11 bases between. The CDR3 runs 15 residues. The CDR3 loop reads CASSQSRTAQNIQYF. The CDR3 region has the DNA TGTGCCAGCAGCCAATCACGGACAGCTCAAAACATTCAGTACTTC. The entire variable domain, with the rest obtained from reference TRBV16 and TRBJ2-4, is as follows: GEEVAQTPKHLVRGEGQKAKLYCAPIKGHSYVFWYQQVLKNEFKFLISFQNENVFDETGMPKERFSAKCLPNSPCSLEIQATKLEDSAVYFCASSQSRTAQNIQYFGAGTRLSVL.

CDR3 in amino acids: CASSHTHRDSYGYTF. CDR3 coding DNA: TGTGCCAGCAGCCATACCCACAGGGACTCCTATGGCTACACCTTC. The V gene is TRBV3-1 (or the pseudogene TRBV3-2), the J gene TRBJ1-2; D perhaps matches TRBD1 (6 bases). The length of the CDR3 is 15 residues. Germline-derived CDR1 and CDR2 are LGHDT and YNNKEL (reference sequence). V shed 3 bases and J shed 4 bases, with 15 bases lying between them.

J is TRBJ2-1 and V is TRBV12-5; D gene uncertain. Germline V gives CDR1 LGHNT, CDR2 FRNRAP. Trimming pared 1 base from V and 15 bases from J, leaving 13 bases between. CDR3 length: 12 residues. CDR3 DNA sequence: TGTGCTAGTGGTTTGGCCACCGCGTTTTCGTTCTTC. Its translation: CASGLATAFSFF.

The rearrangement uses TRBV28 and TRBJ1-1; D gene unclear. CDR3 length equals 13 residues. V dropped 7 bases and J dropped 3 bases, with 12 bases sitting between them. Looked up from germline, CDR1 is MDHEN and CDR2 is SYDVKM. The CDR3 protein is CASNRRGDTEAFF. CDR3 nucleotides: TGTGCCAGCAATAGGCGGGGAGACACTGAAGCTTTCTTT. The full variable domain, its missing parts supplied by reference TRBV28 and TRBJ1-1, is DVKVTQSSRYLVKRTGEKVFLECVQDMDHENMFWYRQDPGLGLRLIYFSYDVKMKEKGDIPEGYSVSREKKERFSLILESASTNQTSMYLCASNRRGDTEAFFGQGTRLTVV.

The rearrangement links TRBV5-8 to TRBJ2-7; either TRBD1 or TRBD2 may fit D (5 bases each). CDR3 length: 15 amino acids. Germline V gives CDR1 SGHTS, CDR2 YDEGEE. V lost 0 bases and J lost 0, with 10 bases in between. The CDR3 protein is CASSLGAGSSYEQYF. CDR3 nucleotides: TGTGCCAGCAGCTTGGGGGCAGGGAGCTCCTACGAGCAGTACTTC.

The rearrangement links TRBV19 to TRBJ2-5; 8 nucleotides align to TRBD2. Trimming removed 3 bases from V and 6 bases from J; junction bases left unmatched: 9. This CDR3 contains 15 residues. Germline V CDR1 and CDR2: LNHDA, SQIVND (reference sequence). The CDR3 spells CASSIGGAIMKTQYF. CDR3 in DNA: TGTGCCAGTAGTATCGGGGGGGCCATTATGAAGACCCAGTACTTC.

The chain employs TRBV21-1 and TRBJ2-1. TRBV21-1 is a recognized pseudogene. This CDR3 has 18 residues. CDR3 region: CASSPIFFRPNSYNEQFF. The CDR3 DNA sequence: TGTGCCAGCAGCCCCATTTTTTTCAGACCAAACTCCTACAATGAGCAGTTCTTC.

The chain employs TRBV4-1 and TRBJ2-3, with D possibly matching TRBD2 (5 bases). Germline CDR1 reads MGHRA; CDR2 reads YSYEKL. Trimming took off 4 bases at V and 3 bases at J, with 17 bases between the two ends. The CDR3 sequence is 16 residues long. CDR3 protein: CASSLSDWDGTDTQYF. The CDR3 bases are TGCGCCAGCAGCCTCTCGGACTGGGATGGGACAGATACGCAGTATTTT.

The rearrangement uses TRBV5-5 and TRBJ2-2, with 10 bases identical to TRBD1. The germline gives CDR1 SGHKS, CDR2 YYEKEE (reference sequence). This CDR3 is 17 amino acids long. The ends lost 6 bases at V and 3 bases at J; junction bases unmatched: 11. The CDR3 loop is CASINTGTGDYTGELFF. The CDR3 nucleotides are TGTGCCAGCATCAACACCGGGACAGGGGATTACACCGGGGAGCTGTTTTTT.

The chain links TRBV7-2 to TRBJ2-1, with a weak D call TRBD2 (5 bases). Deletions cut 2 bases from V and 0 bases from J, with 11 bases between. CDR3 length: 16 residues. Germline CDR1 reads SGHTA; CDR2 reads FQGNSA. CDR3 in amino acids: CASSLSGETSYNEQFF. The CDR3, as DNA: TGTGCCAGCAGCTTATCCGGGGAGACCTCCTACAATGAGCAGTTCTTC.

V is TRBV5-1 and J is TRBJ1-6; D is ambiguous. CDR3 size: 15 residues. V lost 0 bases, J lost 7 bases, and 11 bases lay in between. Germline assignment: CDR1 SGHRS and CDR2 YFSETQ. Written as DNA, the CDR3 is TGCGCCAGCAGCTTGGGCGGACGGGGAAATTCACCCCTCCACTTT. Its protein is CASSLGGRGNSPLHF.